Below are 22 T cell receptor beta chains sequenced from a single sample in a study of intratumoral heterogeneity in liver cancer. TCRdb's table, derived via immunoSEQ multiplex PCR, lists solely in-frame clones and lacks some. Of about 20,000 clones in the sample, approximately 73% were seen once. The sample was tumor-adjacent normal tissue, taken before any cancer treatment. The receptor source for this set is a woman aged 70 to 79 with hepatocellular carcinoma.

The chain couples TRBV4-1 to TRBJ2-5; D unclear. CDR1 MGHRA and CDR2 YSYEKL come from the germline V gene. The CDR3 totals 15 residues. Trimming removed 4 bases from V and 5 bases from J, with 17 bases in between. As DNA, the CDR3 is TGCGCCAGCAGCCGAGCGAGCTCCGCCGGGGAGACCCAGTACTTC. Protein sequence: CASSRASSAGETQYF.

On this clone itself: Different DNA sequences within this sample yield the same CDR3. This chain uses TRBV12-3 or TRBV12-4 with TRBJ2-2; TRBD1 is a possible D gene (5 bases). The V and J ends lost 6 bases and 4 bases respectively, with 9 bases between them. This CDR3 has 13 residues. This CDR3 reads CASSPGFTGELFF. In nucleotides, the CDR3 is TGTGCCAGCAGCCCAGGGTTCACCGGGGAGCTGTTTTTT.

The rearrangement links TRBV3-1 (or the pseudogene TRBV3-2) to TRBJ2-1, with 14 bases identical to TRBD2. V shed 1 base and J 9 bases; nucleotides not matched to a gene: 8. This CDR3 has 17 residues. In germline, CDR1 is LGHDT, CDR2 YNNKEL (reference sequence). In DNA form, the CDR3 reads TGTGCCAGCAGCCAAGGCGGACTAGCGGGAGGTTTGGGTGAGCAGTTCTTC. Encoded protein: CASSQGGLAGGLGEQFF.

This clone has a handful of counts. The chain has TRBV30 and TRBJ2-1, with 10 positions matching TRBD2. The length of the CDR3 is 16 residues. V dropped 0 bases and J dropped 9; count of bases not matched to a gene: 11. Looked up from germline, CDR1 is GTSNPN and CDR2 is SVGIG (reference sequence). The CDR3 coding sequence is TGTGCCTGGAGTGTACTTTTGGGTAGCGGGAGGTCTGAGCAGTTCTTC. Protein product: CAWSVLLGSGRSEQFF. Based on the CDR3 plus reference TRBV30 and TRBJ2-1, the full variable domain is SQTIHQWPATLVQPVGSPLSLECTVEGTSNPNLYWYRQAAGRGLQLLFYSVGIGQISSEVPQNLSASRPQDRQFILSSKKLLLSDSGFYLCAWSVLLGSGRSEQFFGPGTRLTVL.

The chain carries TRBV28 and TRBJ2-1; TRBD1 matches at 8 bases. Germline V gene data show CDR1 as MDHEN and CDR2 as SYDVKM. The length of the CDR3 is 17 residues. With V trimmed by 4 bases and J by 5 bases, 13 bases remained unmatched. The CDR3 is CASSSTLRDRKNNEQFF. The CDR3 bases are TGTGCCAGCAGTTCAACCCTCCGGGACAGGAAAAACAATGAGCAGTTCTTC.

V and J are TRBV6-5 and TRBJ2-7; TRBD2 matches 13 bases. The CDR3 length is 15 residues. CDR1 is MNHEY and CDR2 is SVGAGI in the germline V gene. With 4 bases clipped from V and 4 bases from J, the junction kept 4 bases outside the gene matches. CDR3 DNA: TGTGCCAGCAGTTCCGGACTAGCGGGAGTGTACGAGCAGTACTTC. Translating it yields CASSSGLAGVYEQYF.

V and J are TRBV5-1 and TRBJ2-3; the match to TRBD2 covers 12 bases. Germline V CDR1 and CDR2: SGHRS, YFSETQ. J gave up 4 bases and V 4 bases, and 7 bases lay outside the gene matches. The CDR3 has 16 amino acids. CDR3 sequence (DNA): TGCGCCAGCAGCGAGGGACTAGCGGGTTATCCAGATACGCAGTATTTT. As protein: CASSEGLAGYPDTQYF. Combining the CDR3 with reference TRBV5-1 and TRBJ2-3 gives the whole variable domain KAGVTQTPRYLIKTRGQQVTLSCSPISGHRSVSWYQQTPGQGLQFLFEYFSETQRNKGNFPGRFSGRQFSNSRSEMNVSTLELGDSALYLCASSEGLAGYPDTQYFGPGTRLTVL.

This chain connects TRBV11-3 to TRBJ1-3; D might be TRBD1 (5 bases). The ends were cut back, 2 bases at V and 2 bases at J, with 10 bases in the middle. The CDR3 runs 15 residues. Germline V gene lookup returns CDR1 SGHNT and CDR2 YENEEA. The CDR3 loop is CASSLRGGAGNTIYF. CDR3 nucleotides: TGTGCCAGCAGCTTACGAGGAGGGGCTGGAAACACCATATATTTT. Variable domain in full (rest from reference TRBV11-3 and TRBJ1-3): EAGVVQSPRYKIIEKKQPVAFWCNPISGHNTLYWYLQNLGQGPELLIRYENEEAVDDSQLPKDRFSAERLKGVDSTLKIQPAELGDSAVYLCASSLRGGAGNTIYFGEGSWLTVV.

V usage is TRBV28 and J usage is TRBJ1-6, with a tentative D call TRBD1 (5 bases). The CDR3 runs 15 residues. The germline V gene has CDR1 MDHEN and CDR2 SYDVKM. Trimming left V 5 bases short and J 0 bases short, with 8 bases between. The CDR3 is CASSAQGSYNSPLHF. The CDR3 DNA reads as TGTGCCAGCAGTGCCCAGGGCTCCTATAATTCACCCCTCCACTTT.

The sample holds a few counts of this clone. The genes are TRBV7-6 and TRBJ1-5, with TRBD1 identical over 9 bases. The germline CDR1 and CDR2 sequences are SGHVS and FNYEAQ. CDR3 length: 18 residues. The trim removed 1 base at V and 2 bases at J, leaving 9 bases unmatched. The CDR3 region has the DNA TGTGCCAGCAGCTTAGGGGACAGGGTGGGTTTAGGCAATCAGCCCCAGCATTTT. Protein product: CASSLGDRVGLGNQPQHF. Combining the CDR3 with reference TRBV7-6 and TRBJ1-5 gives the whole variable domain GAGVSQSPRYKVTKRGQDVALRCDPISGHVSLYWYRQALGQGPEFLTYFNYEAQQDKSGLPNDRFSAERPEGSISTLTIQRTEQRDSAMYRCASSLGDRVGLGNQPQHFGDGTRLSIL.

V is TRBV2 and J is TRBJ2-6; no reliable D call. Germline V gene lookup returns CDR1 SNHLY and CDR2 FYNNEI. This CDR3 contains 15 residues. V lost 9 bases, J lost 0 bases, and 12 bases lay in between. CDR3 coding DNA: TGTGCCAGTGCTCCGTCCCGCTCTGGGGCCAACGTCCTGACTTTC. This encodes CASAPSRSGANVLTF.

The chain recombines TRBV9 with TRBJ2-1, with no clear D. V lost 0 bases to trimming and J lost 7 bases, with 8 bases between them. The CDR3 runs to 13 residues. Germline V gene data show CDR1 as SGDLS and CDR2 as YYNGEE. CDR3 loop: CASSVEGLNEQFF. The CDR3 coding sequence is TGTGCCAGCAGCGTAGAAGGTCTTAATGAGCAGTTCTTC.

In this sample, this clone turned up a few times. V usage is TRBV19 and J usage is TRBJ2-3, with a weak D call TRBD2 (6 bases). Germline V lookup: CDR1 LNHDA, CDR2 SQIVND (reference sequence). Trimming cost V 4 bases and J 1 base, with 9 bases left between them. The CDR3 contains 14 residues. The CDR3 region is CASSRGVGTDTQYF. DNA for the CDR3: TGTGCCAGTAGTAGGGGGGTCGGCACAGATACGCAGTATTTT.

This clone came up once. The CDR3 sequence is CASSRGPSPYNEQFF. In nucleotides, the CDR3 is TGTGCCAGCAGCCGGGGGCCAAGCCCCTACAATGAGCAGTTCTTC. The chain has TRBV7-9 and TRBJ2-1; D may correspond to TRBD1 or TRBD2 (6 bases each). V was trimmed by 5 bases and J by 2 bases, leaving 13 bases between them. This CDR3 has 15 amino acids. The germline V gene has CDR1 SEHNR and CDR2 FQNEAQ (reference sequence).

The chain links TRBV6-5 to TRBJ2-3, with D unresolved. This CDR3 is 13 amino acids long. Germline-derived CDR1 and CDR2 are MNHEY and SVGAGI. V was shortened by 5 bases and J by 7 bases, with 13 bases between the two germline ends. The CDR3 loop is CASSPPALNTQYF. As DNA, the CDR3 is TGTGCCAGCAGTCCCCCCGCCCTAAATACGCAGTATTTT.

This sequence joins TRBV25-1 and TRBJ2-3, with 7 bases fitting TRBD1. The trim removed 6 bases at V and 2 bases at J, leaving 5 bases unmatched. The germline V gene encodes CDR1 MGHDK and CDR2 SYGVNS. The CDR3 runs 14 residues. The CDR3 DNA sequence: TGTGCCAGCAGGGGGACAGACTACACAGATACGCAGTATTTT. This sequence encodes CASRGTDYTDTQYF.

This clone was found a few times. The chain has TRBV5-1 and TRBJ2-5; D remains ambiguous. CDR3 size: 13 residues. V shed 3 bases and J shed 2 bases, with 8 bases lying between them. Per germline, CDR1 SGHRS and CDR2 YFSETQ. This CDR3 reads CASSSDLQETQYF. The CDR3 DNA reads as TGCGCCAGCAGCTCCGACCTTCAAGAGACCCAGTACTTC. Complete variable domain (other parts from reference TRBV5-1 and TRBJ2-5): KAGVTQTPRYLIKTRGQQVTLSCSPISGHRSVSWYQQTPGQGLQFLFEYFSETQRNKGNFPGRFSGRQFSNSRSEMNVSTLELGDSALYLCASSSDLQETQYFGPGTRLLVL.

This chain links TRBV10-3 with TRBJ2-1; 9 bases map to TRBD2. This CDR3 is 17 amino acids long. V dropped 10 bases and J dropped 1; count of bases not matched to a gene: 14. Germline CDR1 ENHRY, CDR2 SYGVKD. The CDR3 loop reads CATREAGGRESYNEQFF. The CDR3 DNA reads TGTGCCACCCGAGAAGCGGGAGGCCGCGAGTCCTACAATGAGCAGTTCTTC.

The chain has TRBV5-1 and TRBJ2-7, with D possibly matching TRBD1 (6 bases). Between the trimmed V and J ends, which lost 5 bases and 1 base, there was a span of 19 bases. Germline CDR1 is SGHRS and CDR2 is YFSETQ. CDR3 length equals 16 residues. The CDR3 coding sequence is TGCGCCAGCAGTGAATACTACAGGGACCCTTCCTACGAGCAGTACTTC. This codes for CASSEYYRDPSYEQYF.

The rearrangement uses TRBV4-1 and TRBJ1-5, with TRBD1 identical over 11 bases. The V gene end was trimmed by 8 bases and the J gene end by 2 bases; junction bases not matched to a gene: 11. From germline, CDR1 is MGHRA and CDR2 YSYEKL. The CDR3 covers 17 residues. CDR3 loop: CASPPGQGDVGNQPQHF. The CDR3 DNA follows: TGCGCCAGCCCTCCGGGACAGGGGGACGTGGGCAATCAGCCCCAGCATTTT.

In DNA, the CDR3 is TGTGCCAGCAGCTTAGCGGCGGGGCTCCTCTACAATGAGCAGTTCTTC. Translating it yields CASSLAAGLLYNEQFF. The chain links TRBV7-9 to TRBJ2-1, with D perhaps matching TRBD2 (6 bases). The CDR3 is made up of 16 amino acids. Trimming stripped 0 bases from V and 3 bases from J, with 12 bases between. Germline-derived CDR1 and CDR2 are SEHNR and FQNEAQ (reference sequence). Full variable domain (remainder filled in from reference TRBV7-9 and TRBJ2-1): DTGVSQNPRHKITKRGQNVTFRCDPISEHNRLYWYRQTLGQGPEFLTYFQNEAQLEKSRLLSDRFSAERPKGSFSTLEIQRTEQGDSAMYLCASSLAAGLLYNEQFFGPGTRLTVL.

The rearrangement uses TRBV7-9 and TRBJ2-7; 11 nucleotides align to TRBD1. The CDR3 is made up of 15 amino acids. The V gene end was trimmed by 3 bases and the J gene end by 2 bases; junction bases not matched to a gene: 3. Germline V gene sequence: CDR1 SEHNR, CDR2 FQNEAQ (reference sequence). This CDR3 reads CASSLEDRGPYEQYF. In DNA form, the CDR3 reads TGTGCCAGCAGCTTGGAGGACAGGGGGCCCTACGAGCAGTACTTC. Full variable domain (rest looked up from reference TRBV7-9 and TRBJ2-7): DTGVSQNPRHKITKRGQNVTFRCDPISEHNRLYWYRQTLGQGPEFLTYFQNEAQLEKSRLLSDRFSAERPKGSFSTLEIQRTEQGDSAMYLCASSLEDRGPYEQYFGPGTRLTVT.